A single T cell receptor beta chain is shown here with its context. Its antigen is currently unknown. Germline V lookup: CDR1 SGHDN, CDR2 FVKESK. The CDR3 extends over 14 amino acids. V gave up 6 bases and J gave up 4 bases; unmatched junction bases: 8. Produced via immunoSEQ multiplex PCR; TCRdb's table is partial and in-frame only. The profile shows approximately 280,000 clones, 70% to 80% of them singletons. The data derive from a study of cytotoxic CD8 clonotypes in ibrutinib-treated CLL. Looking at the study overall: Mean productive templates were about 260,000; mean productive rearrangements were roughly 90,000. Broader study findings: Pretreatment clonality was elevated relative to age-matched healthy donors and paralleled circulating CD8+ T-cell counts. Increased clonality at ibrutinib response gave way to a return toward baseline at progression.

The sequences come from PBMCs, collected at disease progression, from a patient treated with ibrutinib. This clonotype was obtained from a human donor with chronic lymphocytic leukemia. V usage is TRBV14 and J usage is TRBJ1-2; 7 bases map to TRBD1. The DNA for the CDR3 is TGTGCCAGCAGGCCAATGACAGGGCCCTATGGCTACACCTTC. It translates to CASRPMTGPYGYTF.